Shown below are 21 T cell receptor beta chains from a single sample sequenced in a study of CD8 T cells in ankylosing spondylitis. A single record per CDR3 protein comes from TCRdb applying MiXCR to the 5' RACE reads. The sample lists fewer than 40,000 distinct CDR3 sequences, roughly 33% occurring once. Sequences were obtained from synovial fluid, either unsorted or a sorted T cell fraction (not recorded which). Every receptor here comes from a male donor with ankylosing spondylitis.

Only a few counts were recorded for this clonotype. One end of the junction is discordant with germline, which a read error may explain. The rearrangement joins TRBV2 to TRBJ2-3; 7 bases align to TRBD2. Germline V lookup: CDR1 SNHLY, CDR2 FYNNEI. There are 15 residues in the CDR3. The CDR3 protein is CASSASGIYTHTQYF. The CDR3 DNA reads TGTGCCAGCAGTGCTAGCGGAATATACACACATACGCAGTATTTT.

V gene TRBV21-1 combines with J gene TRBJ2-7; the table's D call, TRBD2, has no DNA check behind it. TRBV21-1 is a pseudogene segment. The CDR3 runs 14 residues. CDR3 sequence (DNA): TGTGCCAGCAGGGGTAGCGGGAGGGTGTACGAGCAGTACGTC. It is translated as CASRGSGRVYEQYV.

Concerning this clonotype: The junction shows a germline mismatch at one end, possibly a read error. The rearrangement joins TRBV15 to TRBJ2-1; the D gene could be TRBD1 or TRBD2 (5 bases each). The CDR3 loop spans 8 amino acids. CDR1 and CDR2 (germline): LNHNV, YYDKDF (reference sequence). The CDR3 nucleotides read TGCATAATCTTGGGGGAGTTCTTC. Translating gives CIILGEFF.

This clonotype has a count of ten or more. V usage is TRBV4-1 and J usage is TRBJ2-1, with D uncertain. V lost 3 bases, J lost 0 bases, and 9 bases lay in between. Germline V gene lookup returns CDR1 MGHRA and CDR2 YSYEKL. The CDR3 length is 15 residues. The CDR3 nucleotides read TGCGCCAGCAGCCAGTGGTCAAGCTCCTACAATGAGCAGTTCTTC. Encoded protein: CASSQWSSSYNEQFF.

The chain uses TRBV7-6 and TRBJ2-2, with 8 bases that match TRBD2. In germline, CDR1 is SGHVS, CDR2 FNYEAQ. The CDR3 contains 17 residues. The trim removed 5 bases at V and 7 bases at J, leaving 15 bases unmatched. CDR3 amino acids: CASSKSPPGLGGGELFF. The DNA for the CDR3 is TGTGCCAGCAGCAAAAGCCCTCCGGGACTAGGGGGCGGGGAGCTGTTTTTT.

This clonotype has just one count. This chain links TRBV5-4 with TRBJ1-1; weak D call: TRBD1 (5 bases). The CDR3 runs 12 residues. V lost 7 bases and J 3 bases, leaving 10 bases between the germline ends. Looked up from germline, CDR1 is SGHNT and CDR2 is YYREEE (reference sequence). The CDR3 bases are TGTGCCAGCCACGGGGGGGACACTGAAGCTTTCTTT. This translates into CASHGGDTEAFF.

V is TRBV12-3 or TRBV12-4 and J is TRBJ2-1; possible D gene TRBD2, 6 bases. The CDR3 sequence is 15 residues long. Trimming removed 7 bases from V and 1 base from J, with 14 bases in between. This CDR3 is CASIVSGFSYNEQFF. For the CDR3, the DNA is TGTGCCAGCATCGTTAGCGGTTTTTCCTACAATGAGCAGTTCTTC.

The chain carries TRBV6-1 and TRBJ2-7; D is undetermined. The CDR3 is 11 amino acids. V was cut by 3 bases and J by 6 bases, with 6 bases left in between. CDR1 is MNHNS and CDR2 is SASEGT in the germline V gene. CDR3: CASSENSEQYF. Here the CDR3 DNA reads TGTGCCAGCAGTGAGAATTCCGAGCAGTACTTC.

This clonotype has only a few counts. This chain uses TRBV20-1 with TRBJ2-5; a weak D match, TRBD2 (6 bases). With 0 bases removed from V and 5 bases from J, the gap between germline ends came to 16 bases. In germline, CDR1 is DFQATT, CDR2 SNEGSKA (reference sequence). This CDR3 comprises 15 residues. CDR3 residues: CSARDIGGIVETQYF. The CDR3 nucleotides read TGCAGTGCTAGAGACATAGGAGGGATTGTGGAGACCCAGTACTTC.

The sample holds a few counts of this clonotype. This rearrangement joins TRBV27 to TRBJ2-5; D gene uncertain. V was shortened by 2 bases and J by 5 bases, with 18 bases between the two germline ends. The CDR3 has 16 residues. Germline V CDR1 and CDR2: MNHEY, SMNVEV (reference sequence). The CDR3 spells CASSLRMTTQGETQYF. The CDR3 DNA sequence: TGTGCCAGCAGTTTAAGGATGACAACGCAAGGGGAGACCCAGTACTTC.

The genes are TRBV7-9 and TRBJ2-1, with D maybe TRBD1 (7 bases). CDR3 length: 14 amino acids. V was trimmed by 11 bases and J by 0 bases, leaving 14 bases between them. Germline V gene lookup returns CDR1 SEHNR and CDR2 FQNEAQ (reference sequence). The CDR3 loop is CAGQVADSYNEQFF. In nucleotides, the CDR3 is TGTGCCGGACAGGTAGCGGACTCCTACAATGAGCAGTTCTTC.

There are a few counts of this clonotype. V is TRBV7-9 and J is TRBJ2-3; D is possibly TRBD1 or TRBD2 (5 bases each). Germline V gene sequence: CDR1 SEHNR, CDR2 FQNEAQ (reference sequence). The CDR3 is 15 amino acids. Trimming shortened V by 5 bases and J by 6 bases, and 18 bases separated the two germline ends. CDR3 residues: CASSEGHQPEDTQYF. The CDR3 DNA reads TGTGCCAGCAGCGAGGGGCACCAGCCGGAGGATACGCAGTATTTT. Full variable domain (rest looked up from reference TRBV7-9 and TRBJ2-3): DTGVSQNPRHKITKRGQNVTFRCDPISEHNRLYWYRQTLGQGPEFLTYFQNEAQLEKSRLLSDRFSAERPKGSFSTLEIQRTEQGDSAMYLCASSEGHQPEDTQYFGPGTRLTVL.

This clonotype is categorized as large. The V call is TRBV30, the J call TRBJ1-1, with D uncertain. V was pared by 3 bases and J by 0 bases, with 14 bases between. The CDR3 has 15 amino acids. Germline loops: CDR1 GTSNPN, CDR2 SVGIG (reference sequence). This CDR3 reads CAWRASAFVNTEAFF. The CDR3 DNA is TGTGCCTGGAGGGCCTCGGCGTTCGTGAACACTGAAGCTTTCTTT.

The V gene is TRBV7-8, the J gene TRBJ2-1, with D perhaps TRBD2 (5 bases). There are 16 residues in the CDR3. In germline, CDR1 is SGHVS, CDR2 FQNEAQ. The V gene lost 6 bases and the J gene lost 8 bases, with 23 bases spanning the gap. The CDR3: CASRTGPGYLVDEQFF. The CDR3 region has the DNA TGTGCCAGCAGGACCGGACCGGGGTACTTAGTCGATGAGCAGTTCTTC.

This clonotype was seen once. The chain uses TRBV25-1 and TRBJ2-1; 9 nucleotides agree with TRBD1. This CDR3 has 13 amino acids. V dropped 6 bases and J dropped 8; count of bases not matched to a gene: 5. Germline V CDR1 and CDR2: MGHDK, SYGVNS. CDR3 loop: CASSRTGVDEQFF. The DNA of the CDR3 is TGTGCCAGCAGCAGGACAGGGGTGGATGAGCAGTTCTTC.

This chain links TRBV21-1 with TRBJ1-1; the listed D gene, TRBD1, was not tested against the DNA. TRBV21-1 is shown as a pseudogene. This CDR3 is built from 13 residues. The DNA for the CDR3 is TGTGCCAGCAGCAAAGAGGAGGGGGCGGAAGCTTTCTTT. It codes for CASSKEEGAEAFF.

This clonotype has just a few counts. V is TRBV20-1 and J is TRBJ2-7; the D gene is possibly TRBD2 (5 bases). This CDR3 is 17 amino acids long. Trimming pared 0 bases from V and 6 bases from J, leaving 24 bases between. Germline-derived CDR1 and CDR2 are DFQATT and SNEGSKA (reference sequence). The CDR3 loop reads CSARDLIGLRFWSEQYF. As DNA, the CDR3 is TGCAGTGCTAGAGATCTTATAGGACTTAGATTCTGGTCCGAGCAGTACTTC.

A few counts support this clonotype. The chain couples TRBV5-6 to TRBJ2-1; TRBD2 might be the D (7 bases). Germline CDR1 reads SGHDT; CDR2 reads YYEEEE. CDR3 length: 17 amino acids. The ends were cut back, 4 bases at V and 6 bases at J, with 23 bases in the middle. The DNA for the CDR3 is TGTGCCAGCAGCCTGGTCGGGGGGCCAAAAACTCTCAATGAGCAGTTCTTC. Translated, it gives CASSLVGGPKTLNEQFF.

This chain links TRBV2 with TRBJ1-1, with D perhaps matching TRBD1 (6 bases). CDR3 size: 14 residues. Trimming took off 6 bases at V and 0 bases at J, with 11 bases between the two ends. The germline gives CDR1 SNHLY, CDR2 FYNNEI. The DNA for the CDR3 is TGTGCCAGCAGAAGGGGGGACATGAACACTGAAGCTTTCTTT. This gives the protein CASRRGDMNTEAFF.

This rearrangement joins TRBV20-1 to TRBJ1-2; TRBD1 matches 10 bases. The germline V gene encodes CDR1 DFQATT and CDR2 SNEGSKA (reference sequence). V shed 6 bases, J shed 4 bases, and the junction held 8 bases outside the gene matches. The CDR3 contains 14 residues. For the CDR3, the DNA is TGCAGTGCGGCGGCGACAGGGGGCTTCTATGGCTACACCTTC. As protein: CSAAATGGFYGYTF.

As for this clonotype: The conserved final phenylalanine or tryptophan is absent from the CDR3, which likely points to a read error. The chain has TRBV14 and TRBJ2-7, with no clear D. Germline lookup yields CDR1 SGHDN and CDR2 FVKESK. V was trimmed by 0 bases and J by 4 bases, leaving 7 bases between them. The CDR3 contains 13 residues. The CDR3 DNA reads TGTGCCAGCAGCCAAGATTGGGGATACGAGCAGTACCTC. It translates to CASSQDWGYEQYL.